The present T cell receptor beta chain was sequenced within a study of T cell responses to AZD1222 COVID-19 vaccine. Libraries were prepared by immunoSEQ multiplex PCR; TCRdb keeps only in-frame clonotypes and omits some of them. This sample has 150,000 or so clones; 90% to 95% occur once, and the top ten carry around 5.5%. Germline CDR1 and CDR2: SGHTA and FQGNSA. V lost 4 bases to trimming and J lost 3 bases, with 12 bases between them. This CDR3 has 14 amino acids. The source of this sequence is an adult in good health. J is TRBJ1-1 and V is TRBV7-2; D is unclear. The source material was peripheral blood, sampled on day 0 of AZD1222 vaccination. The CDR3 is CASSSLGGDTEAFF. The DNA of the CDR3 is TGTGCCAGCAGCTCCCTTGGCGGCGACACTGAAGCTTTCTTT.